These T cell receptor beta chains were read from a single sample in a study of CD4+ T cells in melanoma. Measured with immunoSEQ multiplex PCR; TCRdb has only the in-frame clones, and not every one. The sample holds roughly 50,000 clones, 89% seen once. Sequencing used peripheral blood. These receptors all come from a human donor with melanoma. Each CDR3 is given with its conserved first and last residue. Each record gives: clone size, V gene, J gene, D gene, CDR3 protein, CDR3 DNA. The D gene is left open where the match is weak. Clone size is given for some rows only: seen once, a few or many times, or a class if the clone is expanded.

.	TRBV27	TRBJ2-3	.	CASSLRGVTDTQYF	TGTGCCAGCAGTTTGCGGGGTGTTACAGATACGCAGTATTTT
.	TRBV7-9	TRBJ1-2	.	CASSLGTPSGYTF	TGTGCCAGCAGCTTAGGGACTCCCAGCGGCTACACCTTC
.	TRBV6-5	TRBJ2-3	.	CASSLKRGLDTQYF	TGTGCCAGCAGTTTAAAGAGGGGGTTGGATACGCAGTATTTT
.	TRBV7-6	TRBJ2-1	.	CASSRDNYNEQFF	TGTGCCAGCAGCCGGGACAACTACAATGAGCAGTTCTTC
medium-sized	TRBV14	TRBJ2-2	.	CASSPTRLNTGELFF	TGTGCCAGCAGCCCAACTCGGTTGAACACCGGGGAGCTGTTTTTT
few	TRBV10-3	TRBJ1-1	.	CAISEAGGIAFF	TGTGCCATCAGTGAGGCAGGAGGGATAGCTTTCTTT
.	TRBV15	TRBJ2-3	.	CAAANGQMTDTQYF	TGTGCCGCCGCGAACGGACAGATGACAGATACGCAGTATTTT
.	TRBV7-3	TRBJ1-1	.	CASSSDRNTEAFF	TGTGCCAGCAGCTCAGACAGGAACACTGAAGCTTTCTTT
.	TRBV11-2	TRBJ2-7	.	CASSTALNYEQYF	TGTGCCAGCAGCACAGCCCTAAATTACGAGCAGTACTTC
.	TRBV7-9	TRBJ2-7	.	CASSGQGEGSGYEQYF	TGTGCCAGCAGCGGTCAAGGGGAAGGGTCGGGCTACGAGCAGTACTTC
few	TRBV28	TRBJ1-4	TRBD1	CASSSGQLNEKLFF	TGTGCCAGCAGTTCGGGACAGCTTAATGAAAAACTGTTTTTT
once	TRBV19	TRBJ2-5	TRBD1	CASSRAGGETQYF	TGTGCCAGTAGTAGGGCAGGGGGAGAGACCCAGTACTTC
few	TRBV6-6	TRBJ2-5	.	CASSYPTETQYF	TGTGCCAGCAGTTACCCAACAGAGACCCAGTACTTC
.	TRBV2	TRBJ1-5	.	CASRVTGYGGDQPQHF	TGTGCCAGCAGGGTTACAGGGTATGGCGGGGATCAGCCCCAGCATTTT
.	TRBV5-1	TRBJ1-2	TRBD1	CASSLQGAGGGYTF	TGCGCCAGCAGCTTACAGGGGGCAGGAGGCGGCTACACCTTC
.	TRBV6-5	TRBJ1-2	.	CASSWGGGGYTF	TGTGCCAGCAGTTGGGGTGGGGGAGGCTACACCTTC
.	TRBV11-2	TRBJ1-4	.	CASSLNWRATNEKLFF	TGTGCCAGCAGCTTAAATTGGCGGGCAACTAATGAAAAACTGTTTTTT
.	TRBV7-2	TRBJ2-1	.	CASSLGLVNEQFF	TGTGCCAGCAGCTTAGGGTTGGTGAATGAGCAGTTCTTC
.	TRBV30	TRBJ2-1	.	CAWSPVYGQGASYNEQFF	TGTGCCTGGAGCCCGGTTTATGGCCAGGGTGCTTCCTACAATGAGCAGTTCTTC
.	TRBV7-2	TRBJ2-5	.	CASSSGTPSWETQYF	TGTGCCAGCAGCAGCGGGACACCGTCCTGGGAGACCCAGTACTTC
.	TRBV7-9	TRBJ2-3	.	CASSKVGGTDTQYF	TGTGCCAGCAGCAAGGTCGGGGGAACAGATACGCAGTATTTT
.	TRBV7-8	TRBJ1-4	TRBD1	CASTPRQGDEKLFF	TGTGCCAGCACCCCCAGACAGGGGGATGAAAAACTGTTTTTT
.	TRBV11-3	TRBJ2-3	TRBD1	CASSNRTGRRGTDTRYF	TGTGCCAGCAGCAACAGGACAGGGCGGCGGGGCACAGATACGCGGTATTTT
few	TRBV7-9	TRBJ1-6	.	CASSLGAPAYNSPLHF	TGTGCCAGCAGCTTAGGGGCGCCGGCCTATAATTCACCCCTCCACTTT
.	TRBV19	TRBJ2-1	.	CASNDRYGAGNEQFF	TGTGCCAGTAACGACCGTTATGGGGCAGGAAATGAGCAGTTCTTC
.	TRBV5-1	TRBJ1-5	.	CASSPGEGRSNQPQHF	TGCGCCAGCAGCCCGGGGGAGGGACGTAGCAATCAGCCCCAGCATTTT